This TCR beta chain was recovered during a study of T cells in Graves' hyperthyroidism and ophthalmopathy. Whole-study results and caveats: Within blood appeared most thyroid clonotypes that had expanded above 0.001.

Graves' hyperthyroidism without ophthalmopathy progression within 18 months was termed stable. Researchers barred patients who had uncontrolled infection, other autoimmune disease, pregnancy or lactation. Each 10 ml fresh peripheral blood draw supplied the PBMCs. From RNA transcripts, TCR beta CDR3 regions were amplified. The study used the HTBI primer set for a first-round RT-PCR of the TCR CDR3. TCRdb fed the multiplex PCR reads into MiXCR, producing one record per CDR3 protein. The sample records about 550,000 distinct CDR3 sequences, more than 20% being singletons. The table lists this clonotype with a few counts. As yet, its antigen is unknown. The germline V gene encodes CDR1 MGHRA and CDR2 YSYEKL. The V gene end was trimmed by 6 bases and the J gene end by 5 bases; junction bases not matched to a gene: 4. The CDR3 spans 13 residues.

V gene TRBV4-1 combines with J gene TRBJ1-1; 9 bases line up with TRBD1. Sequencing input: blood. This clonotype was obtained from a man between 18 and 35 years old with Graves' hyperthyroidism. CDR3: CASRQGAGTEAFF. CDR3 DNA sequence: TGCGCCAGCAGACAGGGGGCAGGAACTGAAGCTTTCTTT.